This TCR beta chain is drawn from a study of blood T cell repertoires in COVID-19. Turning to the study itself: Material from acute and convalescent COVID-19 was sourced from the United States, Italy and Spain. T cells, B-cell-depleted T cells, or PBMCs supplied cDNA or gDNA.

V was trimmed by 8 bases and J by 5 bases, leaving 18 bases between them. Germline values: CDR1 SGHTA, CDR2 FQGNSA. The CDR3 covers 14 residues. The assay was immunoSEQ multiplex PCR, and TCRdb's table has in-frame clones only and misses some. This sample has some 110,000 clones, with 60% to 85% found just once. The chain links TRBV7-2 to TRBJ2-5; TRBD2 might be the D (5 bases). Sequences were obtained from peripheral blood. The origin of this receptor is a man between 65 and 85 years old with acute or convalescent COVID-19. The CDR3 spells CASVPPAREETQYF. DNA of the CDR3: TGTGCCAGCGTCCCCCCCGCGAGGGAGGAGACCCAGTACTTC. Supplemented by reference TRBV7-2 and TRBJ2-5, the full variable domain reads GAGVSQSPSNKVTEKGKDVELRCDPISGHTALYWYRQSLGQGLEFLIYFQGNSAPDKSGLPSDRFSAERTGGSVSTLTIQRTQQEDSAVYLCASVPPAREETQYFGPGTRLLVL.